The TCR beta chain under discussion was sequenced for a study of blood T cell repertoires in COVID-19. Across the whole study: Donors in the United States, Italy and Spain gave samples during acute or convalescent COVID-19. T cells, B-cell-depleted T cells, or PBMCs provided the cDNA or gDNA that served as material.

Under the authors' procedure: Nucleated cell counts were estimated from reference gene primer amplification. Repertoires were generated with immunoSEQ multiplex PCR, while TCRdb's copy carries only in-frame clones and drops some. That table furnishes V, J and clone size, whereas the DNA furnished D and trimming. The table includes about 240,000 clones, roughly 80% detected once. Germline V gene lookup returns CDR1 SGHAT and CDR2 FQNNGV. The junction had 7 bases not matched to a gene; V was cut back by 6 bases and J by 4 bases. The CDR3 consists of 16 residues. The sample taken for sequencing was peripheral blood. This TCR came from a young woman with acute or convalescent COVID-19. This chain links TRBV11-2 with TRBJ2-1, with 12 bases identical to TRBD2. CDR3 bases: TGTGCCAGCAGGACGGGACTAGCGGGCAAGTACAATGAGCAGTTCTTC. Translated: CASRTGLAGKYNEQFF.